Given below is one T cell receptor beta chain in context. This clone occurred once. What antigen it recognizes has not been identified. The sample holds no much larger clone one base away, and base qualities are not on file. These data come from a study of T cell responses to AZD1222 COVID-19 vaccine (dated by TCRdb to the early 2020s). As for the study more broadly: A total of 240 or so trial participants underwent TCR sequencing, of whom approximately 200 had received two doses of AZD1222 and 26 had received two doses of the MenACWY control vaccine. Trial participants were enrolled by age into subgroups of 18-55, 56-69 and 70-plus years, and around 150, 29 and 61 TCR-sequenced participants, respectively, were included in these subgroups. Results the study describes overall, beyond this receptor: Because no samples from the day 14 peak response were available, repertoires could be characterized only after the peak T cell response. After two AZD1222 doses, both the breadth and the depth of spike-specific TCRs were significantly higher than at day 0 and than in MenACWY recipients. Nearly half of unique spike-specific TCRs reportedly recognized epitopes outside regions mutated in the B.1.351 and B.1.1.7 variants. Participants were mostly white British and included more females than males, and it was suggested by the authors that clonal diversity may have been underestimated. The vaccine-associated CD4 TCRs covered the entire spike protein, and the dominant responses fell in regions 160-218 and 743-854. In the small 56-69-year group, the increase in depth fell short of significance, most likely because of low power. Conclusions about previously exposed vaccinees are limited because only six or seven AZD1222 recipients were SARS-CoV-2 seropositive at baseline.

The time point label for this specimen denotes: about 28 days (+/-7) after the second vaccine dose. AZD1222 recipients given second doses at about 4 weeks or at about 12 weeks were pooled, since spike-specific TCR depth and breadth were not found to differ between the two schedules. Samples from vaccinated people were obtained from the UK trials COV001 and COV002, which included a single-blind randomized controlled phase 2/3 trial of AZD1222 (ChAdOx1 nCoV-19) in healthy adults. For TCRbeta chain sequencing, PBMC samples from trial participants were taken at day 0 and at day 28 after the second dose. The germline V gene provides CDR1 SQVTM and CDR2 ANQGSEA. Between the V and J ends, shortened by 2 bases and 9 bases respectively, the junction contains 14 bases. Taken from cysteine to phenylalanine, the CDR3 has 13 residues. The entry retains the CDR3 DNA only, 39 bases that are in frame from base 1.

The CDR3 regions of human TCRbeta chains were analyzed by immunosequencing. For the original study's pipeline: Repertoire TCRs were matched against a reference library of SARS-CoV-2-specific TCRs generated with the MIRA antigen-specificity platform. Breadth meant the fraction of unique TCRs that were SARS-CoV-2-associated, whereas depth meant the fraction of total T cells that were SARS-CoV-2-associated. Using the MIRA data, each spike-specific TCR was mapped to the spike region that the TCR reacts to and placed in a CD4 or CD8 class. Log10-transformed breadth and depth values were compared by one-way ANOVA with Sidak's multiple comparisons tests. Held by TCRdb, this immuneACCESS table contains in-frame sequences only and omits some clones. Under half of the omission traces to an unresolved V gene where checked; the cause of the rest is unknown. From that table come the V and J calls and clone size; the DNA was used to work out D and trimming. The sample has about 130,000 clones on record, roughly 90% of them singletons. The ten largest clones take up about 1.1% of the sample.

The chain links TRBV29-1 with TRBJ2-1; TRBD1 might be the D gene, on 7 matching bases. The specimen was peripheral blood, collected 28 days after the second AZD1222 dose. The TCR sequence derives from an adult who received the AZD1222 COVID-19 vaccine. The DNA sequence is given as TGCAGCGTTGAAAGGAGGGGGCAAGGTGAGCAGTTCTTC. Its coded protein is CSVERRGQGEQFF.